Each of the 24 T cell receptor beta chains below was sequenced from the same sample in a study of cytomegalovirus exposure and HLA in healthy donors. 60 Vbeta and 13 Jbeta primers were used in PCR. Sequencing was performed with immunoSEQ multiplex PCR; in TCRdb, only in-frame clones are kept and a portion is missing. The repertoire holds around 160,000 clones, with about 80% as singletons. The sample comprised PBMCs. The receptor set was obtained from a woman between 35 and 50 years old in good health and CMV-seronegative.

The CDR3 DNA reads as TGTGCCAGCTCACCACAACGAGCGGGCGTCTTAGATACGCAGTATTTT. It is translated as CASSPQRAGVLDTQYF. The V gene is TRBV18, the J gene TRBJ2-3, with TRBD2 as a possible D gene (6 bases). Germline V CDR1 and CDR2: KGHSH, LQKENI. The V end lost 1 base, the J end lost 5 bases, and 16 bases lay between the germline ends. The CDR3 has 16 amino acids.

This clone occurred a few times. This chain links TRBV30 with TRBJ1-5; possibly TRBD1 for D (6 bases). CDR1 and CDR2 from the germline V gene are GTSNPN and SVGIG (reference sequence). V dropped 3 bases and J dropped 4 bases, with 7 bases sitting between them. The CDR3 is 12 residues long. CDR3 bases: TGTGCCTGGAGCAGGGGTAATCAGCCCCAGCATTTT. Encoded protein: CAWSRGNQPQHF.

This chain connects TRBV19 to TRBJ2-1; 14 nucleotides match TRBD2. Germline values: CDR1 LNHDA, CDR2 SQIVND (reference sequence). After removal of 6 bases from V and 6 bases from J, the junction contained 10 bases not matched to a gene. This CDR3 spans 17 amino acids. The CDR3 loop reads CASSHPGLAGVRNEQFF. CDR3 nucleotides: TGTGCCAGTAGCCACCCGGGACTAGCGGGAGTACGCAATGAGCAGTTCTTC.

The V and J genes are TRBV6-6 and TRBJ1-3; a possible D gene is TRBD1 (5 bases). The CDR3 is 15 residues long. The V and J ends lost 7 bases and 2 bases respectively, with 15 bases between them. Germline loops: CDR1 MNHNY, CDR2 SVGAGI (reference sequence). The CDR3 DNA follows: TGTGCCAGCACTCGCCCCCCGGGGGCTGGAAACACCATATATTTT. This gives the protein CASTRPPGAGNTIYF.

The rearrangement uses TRBV5-1 and TRBJ1-4, with a weak D call TRBD1 (5 bases). V was shortened by 4 bases and J by 7 bases, with 14 bases between the two germline ends. The germline V gene encodes CDR1 SGHRS and CDR2 YFSETQ. The CDR3 spans 14 residues. Here the CDR3 DNA reads TGCGCCAGCAGCCCGGGGGTCCGAGGTGAAAAACTGTTTTTT. Translated: CASSPGVRGEKLFF.

This sequence joins TRBV13 and TRBJ2-7; 8 nucleotides match TRBD1. Per germline, CDR1 PRHDT and CDR2 FYEKMQ (reference sequence). The CDR3 sequence is 16 residues long. With 0 bases clipped from V and 3 bases from J, the junction kept 7 bases outside the gene matches. The CDR3 sequence is CASSLGLGQAFYEQYF. The DNA of the CDR3 is TGTGCCAGCAGCTTAGGCCTGGGACAGGCTTTCTACGAGCAGTACTTC. The variable domain in full, with the rest retrieved from reference TRBV13 and TRBJ2-7, is AAGVIQSPRHLIKEKRETATLKCYPIPRHDTVYWYQQGPGQDPQFLISFYEKMQSDKGSIPDRFSAQQFSDYHSELNMSSLELGDSALYFCASSLGLGQAFYEQYFGPGTRLTVT.

V usage is TRBV6-5 and J usage is TRBJ2-1; 9 bases map to TRBD2. The CDR3 runs 15 residues. Germline V gene data show CDR1 as MNHEY and CDR2 as SVGAGI. V lost 6 bases and J lost 5; bases outside the gene matches: 8. CDR3 coding DNA: TGTGCCAGCAGCCTTAGCGGGAGTTCCAACAATGAGCAGTTCTTC. Amino acid sequence: CASSLSGSSNNEQFF.

This chain joins TRBV28 and TRBJ1-2, with D maybe TRBD1 (5 bases). V was cut by 3 bases and J by 4 bases, with 12 bases left in between. The germline CDR1 and CDR2 sequences are MDHEN and SYDVKM. The CDR3 runs to 14 residues. CDR3 sequence reads: CASSLQGRGYGYTF. CDR3 nucleotides: TGTGCCAGCAGTTTGCAGGGTAGAGGCTATGGCTACACCTTC.

This sequence joins TRBV30 and TRBJ1-2; tentative D call: TRBD1 (5 bases). The germline V and J ends were trimmed by 1 base and 7 bases, with 10 bases remaining between them. Germline V lookup: CDR1 GTSNPN, CDR2 SVGIG (reference sequence). The CDR3 has 12 amino acids. The CDR3 nucleotides are TGTGCCTGGAGTGCAGGGAAGGTTGGCTACACCTTC. This codes for CAWSAGKVGYTF.

The rearrangement joins TRBV18 to TRBJ1-1, with D maybe TRBD1 (6 bases). Trimming took 3 bases from V and 3 from J, leaving 8 bases between them. The CDR3 contains 13 residues. Per germline, CDR1 KGHSH and CDR2 LQKENI. CDR3 in DNA: TGTGCCAGCTCACCGGACAGAGACACTGAAGCTTTCTTT. Protein sequence: CASSPDRDTEAFF.

This chain connects TRBV7-6 to TRBJ1-2; 10 bases align to TRBD1. From germline, CDR1 is SGHVS and CDR2 FNYEAQ. J gave up 3 bases and V 1 base, and 5 bases lay outside the gene matches. This CDR3 has 16 residues. The CDR3 spells CASSLGGQGTDYGYTF. The CDR3 DNA reads as TGTGCCAGCAGCTTAGGGGGACAGGGGACAGACTATGGCTACACCTTC.

This chain connects TRBV30 to TRBJ1-1; TRBD1 matches 7 bases. CDR1 is GTSNPN, CDR2 SVGIG, per germline (reference sequence). V lost 8 bases, J lost 1 base, and 4 bases stayed unmatched. The CDR3 length is 12 residues. CDR3 amino acids: CALDRENTEAFF. The CDR3 coding sequence is TGTGCCCTAGACAGGGAGAACACTGAAGCTTTCTTT. The whole variable domain, remainder taken from reference TRBV30 and TRBJ1-1, is SQTIHQWPATLVQPVGSPLSLECTVEGTSNPNLYWYRQAAGRGLQLLFYSVGIGQISSEVPQNLSASRPQDRQFILSSKKLLLSDSGFYLCALDRENTEAFFGQGTRLTVV.

The chain uses TRBV29-1 and TRBJ2-5; D is possibly TRBD2 (6 bases). Per the germline V gene, CDR1 is SQVTM and CDR2 is ANQGSEA. This CDR3 has 13 residues. The ends were cut back, 5 bases at V and 2 bases at J, with 12 bases in the middle. The CDR3 protein is CSVRGGTQETQYF. CDR3 in DNA: TGCAGCGTTCGGGGCGGGACTCAAGAGACCCAGTACTTC.

The gene calls are TRBV10-3 and TRBJ2-6, with TRBD1 matching 7 bases. Germline loops: CDR1 ENHRY, CDR2 SYGVKD. J lost 0 bases, V lost 6 bases, and 5 bases had no gene match. The CDR3 has 16 residues. The CDR3 loop reads CAIRGQFSSGANVLTF. For the CDR3, the DNA is TGTGCCATCAGGGGACAGTTTAGCTCTGGGGCCAACGTCCTGACTTTC.

There are a few counts of this clone. The chain recombines TRBV10-3 with TRBJ1-4; 9 nucleotides match TRBD1. V shed 6 bases and J 5 bases; nucleotides not matched to a gene: 4. In germline, CDR1 is ENHRY, CDR2 SYGVKD. The CDR3 contains 14 residues. The CDR3 nucleotides read TGTGCCATCAGCACAGGGGGCGGAAATGAAAAACTGTTTTTT. Residues: CAISTGGGNEKLFF.

The chain recombines TRBV2 with TRBJ1-2; D possibly corresponds to TRBD1 (6 bases). In germline, CDR1 is SNHLY, CDR2 FYNNEI. Trimming shortened V by 4 bases and J by 5 bases, and 14 bases separated the two germline ends. There are 14 residues in the CDR3. CDR3 loop: CASSGTEGRYGYTF. In DNA form, the CDR3 reads TGTGCCAGCAGTGGGACAGAGGGAAGATATGGCTACACCTTC.

This clone has more than one count but fewer than ten. The chain joins TRBV2 to TRBJ2-1; D is ambiguous. CDR1 is SNHLY and CDR2 is FYNNEI in the germline V gene. CDR3 length equals 12 residues. Trimming pared 7 bases from V and 9 bases from J, leaving 13 bases between. As DNA, the CDR3 is TGTGCCAGCACCGACCGACTGATTGAGCAGTTCTTC. Residues: CASTDRLIEQFF.

V is TRBV28 and J is TRBJ1-2, with TRBD1 matching 9 bases. Per the germline V gene, CDR1 is MDHEN and CDR2 is SYDVKM. The V and J ends lost 7 bases and 14 bases, in that order; junction bases with no gene match: 14. The CDR3 is 13 residues long. The CDR3 spells CASIDRGWGLWTF. The CDR3 DNA sequence: TGTGCCAGCATTGACAGGGGGTGGGGGCTATGGACCTTC.

The J gene is TRBJ2-2, the V gene TRBV27; no firm D call. The V and J ends lost 3 bases and 2 bases respectively, with 10 bases between them. The CDR3 covers 15 residues. The germline V gene encodes CDR1 MNHEY and CDR2 SMNVEV (reference sequence). The CDR3 reads CASSFSATNTGELFF. In nucleotides, the CDR3 is TGTGCCAGCAGTTTTTCCGCCACTAACACCGGGGAGCTGTTTTTT.

This sequence joins TRBV7-9 and TRBJ2-1, with TRBD2 identical over 8 bases. The V gene end was trimmed by 4 bases and the J gene end by 2 bases; junction bases not matched to a gene: 7. Per germline, CDR1 SEHNR and CDR2 FQNEAQ (reference sequence). The CDR3 is 16 amino acids. This CDR3 is CASSSLAGFTYNEQFF. CDR3 DNA sequence: TGTGCCAGCAGCTCTTTAGCGGGATTTACCTACAATGAGCAGTTCTTC. The whole variable domain, filled in from reference TRBV7-9 and TRBJ2-1, reads DTGVSQNPRHKITKRGQNVTFRCDPISEHNRLYWYRQTLGQGPEFLTYFQNEAQLEKSRLLSDRFSAERPKGSFSTLEIQRTEQGDSAMYLCASSSLAGFTYNEQFFGPGTRLTVL.

The rearrangement uses TRBV2 and TRBJ1-4; D gene ambiguous. Trimming took off 4 bases at V and 4 bases at J, with 13 bases between the two ends. CDR1 and CDR2 from the germline V gene are SNHLY and FYNNEI. The CDR3 has 15 amino acids. The CDR3 DNA follows: TGTGCCAGCAGTGGGCTGCAGGCTCTTAATGAAAAACTGTTTTTT. Its translation: CASSGLQALNEKLFF.

This clone was counted once. This chain joins TRBV5-1 and TRBJ2-1, with D perhaps TRBD2 (6 bases). Trimming cost V 0 bases and J 4 bases, with 14 bases left between them. The germline gives CDR1 SGHRS, CDR2 YFSETQ. The CDR3 runs to 16 residues. The CDR3 sequence is CASSLDGRPWYNEQFF. The CDR3 nucleotides are TGCGCCAGCAGCTTGGATGGGAGGCCTTGGTACAATGAGCAGTTCTTC.

V is TRBV2 and J is TRBJ2-5; D perhaps matches TRBD1 (6 bases). Trimming shortened V by 11 bases and J by 1 base, and 14 bases separated the two germline ends. Germline CDR1 is SNHLY and CDR2 is FYNNEI. The CDR3 totals 13 residues. The CDR3 spells CAGSRGAQETQYF. The CDR3, as DNA: TGTGCCGGCTCCAGGGGTGCCCAAGAGACCCAGTACTTC.

This clone was seen once. This chain uses TRBV30 with TRBJ1-2; D gene ambiguous. The CDR3 is 12 amino acids. Trimming took off 2 bases at V and 5 bases at J, with 9 bases between the two ends. CDR1 and CDR2 (germline): GTSNPN, SVGIG (reference sequence). CDR3 sequence reads: CAWSLGEYGYTF. The CDR3 nucleotides read TGTGCCTGGAGTCTAGGAGAATATGGCTACACCTTC.